Detailed here is one TCR beta chain. Authors' data handling: Researchers report that nucleated cell counts were estimated from reference gene primer amplification. Only in-frame clones appear in the TCRdb table, and some are missing; sequencing was by immunoSEQ multiplex PCR. That table is the source of V, J and clone size, and D and trimming were worked out from the DNA. This sample has roughly 48,000 clones, with 88% found just once. The germline V gene encodes CDR1 ENHRY and CDR2 SYGVKD. The CDR3 loop spans 13 amino acids. The V and J ends lost 10 bases and 2 bases respectively, with 13 bases between them. These data come from a study of blood T cell repertoires in COVID-19.

The sample was peripheral blood. This chain links TRBV10-3 with TRBJ2-3; a weak D match, TRBD1 (5 bases). This TCR was recovered from a human donor in a cohort sampled during active COVID-19. The CDR3 DNA is TGTGCCACCCGCGACAGAGACACAGATACGCAGTATTTT. Its translation: CATRDRDTDTQYF.